This T cell receptor (beta chain) came from a study of T cell changes during pregnancy in multiple sclerosis. The CDR3 is 16 amino acids. V lost 3 bases and J lost 2, with 18 bases in between. CDR1 and CDR2 from the germline V gene are SGDLS and YYNGEE. The repertoire was sequenced with immunoSEQ multiplex PCR; TCRdb's copy has only in-frame clones and lacks some. The sample includes about 94,000 clones, around 94% seen only once; the top ten take roughly 0.81%. The TCR originated in a female donor with multiple sclerosis, enrolled in a pregnancy study. The chain couples TRBV9 to TRBJ2-7, with D perhaps matching TRBD1 (5 bases). Sequenced material: peripheral blood, taken in the third trimester of pregnancy. The CDR3 nucleotides read TGTGCCAGCAGCGGATACATGACAGCCGGCCCCTACGAGCAGTACTTC. As protein: CASSGYMTAGPYEQYF.